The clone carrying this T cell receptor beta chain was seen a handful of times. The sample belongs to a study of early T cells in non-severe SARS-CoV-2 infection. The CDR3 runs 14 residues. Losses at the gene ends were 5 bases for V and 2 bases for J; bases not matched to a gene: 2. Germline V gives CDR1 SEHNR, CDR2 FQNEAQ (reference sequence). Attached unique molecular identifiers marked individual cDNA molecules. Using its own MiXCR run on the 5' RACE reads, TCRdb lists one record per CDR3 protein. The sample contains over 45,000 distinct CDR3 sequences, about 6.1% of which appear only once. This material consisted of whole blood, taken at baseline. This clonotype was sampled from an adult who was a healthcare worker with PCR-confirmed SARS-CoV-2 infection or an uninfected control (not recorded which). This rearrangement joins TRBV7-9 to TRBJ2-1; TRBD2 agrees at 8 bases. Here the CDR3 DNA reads TGTGCCAGCAGCCGGGAGGGCACCTACAATGAGCAGTTCTTC. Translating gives CASSREGTYNEQFF.